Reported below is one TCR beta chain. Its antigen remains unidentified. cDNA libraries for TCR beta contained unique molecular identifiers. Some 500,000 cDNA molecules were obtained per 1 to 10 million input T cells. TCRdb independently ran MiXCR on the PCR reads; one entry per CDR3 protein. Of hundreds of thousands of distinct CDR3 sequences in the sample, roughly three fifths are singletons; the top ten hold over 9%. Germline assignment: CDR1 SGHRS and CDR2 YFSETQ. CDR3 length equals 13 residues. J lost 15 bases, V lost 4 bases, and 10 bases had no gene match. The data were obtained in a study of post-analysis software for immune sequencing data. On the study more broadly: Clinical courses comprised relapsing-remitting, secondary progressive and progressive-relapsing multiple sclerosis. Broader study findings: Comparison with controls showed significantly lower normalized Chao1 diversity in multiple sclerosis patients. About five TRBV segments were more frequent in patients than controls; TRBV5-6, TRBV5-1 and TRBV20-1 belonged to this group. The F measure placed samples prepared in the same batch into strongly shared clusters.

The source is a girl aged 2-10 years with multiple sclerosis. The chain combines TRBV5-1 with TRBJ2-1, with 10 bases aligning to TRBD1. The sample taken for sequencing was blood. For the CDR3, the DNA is TGCGCCAGCAGCCCCTCGGACAGGGGGGAAATGTTCTTC. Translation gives CASSPSDRGEMFF.